This T cell receptor beta chain originates from a study of blood T cell repertoires in COVID-19. Looking at the study overall: Samples representing acute and convalescent COVID-19 were sourced from the United States, Italy and Spain.

Produced via immunoSEQ multiplex PCR; TCRdb's table is partial and in-frame only. The data show roughly 210,000 clones, 87% seen once. The TCR sequence derives from a man younger than 40 in a cohort exposed to, infected with or recovered from COVID-19 (not recorded which). Sequenced sample: PBMCs or T cells enriched from blood (not recorded which).

Written as DNA, the CDR3 is TGTGCCAGCAGCACACAGGGTTACGAAAAACTGTTTTTT. Residues: CASSTQGYEKLFF. This chain joins TRBV6-5 and TRBJ1-4; D is perhaps TRBD1 (6 bases). CDR3 length equals 13 residues. Germline V gene lookup returns CDR1 MNHEY and CDR2 SVGAGI. Trimming stripped 6 bases from V and 8 bases from J, with 13 bases between.